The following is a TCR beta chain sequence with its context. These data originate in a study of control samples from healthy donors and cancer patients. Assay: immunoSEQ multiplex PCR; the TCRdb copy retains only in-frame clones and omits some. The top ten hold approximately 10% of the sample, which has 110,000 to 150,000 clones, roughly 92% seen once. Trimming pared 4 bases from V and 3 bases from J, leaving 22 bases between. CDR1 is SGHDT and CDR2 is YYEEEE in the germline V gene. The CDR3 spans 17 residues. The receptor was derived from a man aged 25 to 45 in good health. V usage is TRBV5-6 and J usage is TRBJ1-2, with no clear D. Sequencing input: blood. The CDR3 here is CASSPVGRAREDYGYTF. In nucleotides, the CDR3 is TGTGCCAGCAGCCCGGTCGGTCGGGCAAGGGAAGACTATGGCTACACCTTC.